The rows below give T cell receptor beta chains drawn from one sample of a study of beta chain features in type 1 diabetes. Profiled with immunoSEQ multiplex PCR; TCRdb holds only in-frame clones, not every one. The table includes about 170,000 clones, roughly 7.1% detected once. Sequenced: central memory CD4+ T cells from blood. These receptors came from a woman aged 40-49 years with type 1 diabetes. Each CDR3 is given without its conserved first and last residue. Some rows have no size entry. The others give once, few or many, or a class for an expanded clone.

TRBV7-2,NA,TRBJ1-2,ASSTDSHNYGYT
TRBV28,NA,TRBJ2-3,ASSSPGQGTDTQY
TRBV28,few,TRBJ2-3,ASSFTGGNTQY
TRBV2,NA,TRBJ1-1,ASSEEGATEAF
TRBV18,NA,TRBJ1-1,ASSPPTGGAGTEAF
TRBV28,NA,TRBJ2-7,ASSLSGDEQY
TRBV14,NA,TRBJ2-1,ASSQSLAGEQF
TRBV7-9,few,TRBJ1-1,ASTTGPPQAETTEAF
TRBV7-6,NA,TRBJ1-1,ASSLGTDYNTEAF
TRBV7-7,NA,TRBJ1-4,ASSTGQNEKLF
TRBV7-2,few,TRBJ2-3,ASSRFLAGGGVTDTQY
TRBV9,NA,TRBJ2-2,ASSIGLAGGGTGELF
TRBV7-9,NA,TRBJ2-7,ASSLGGRGYEQY
TRBV9,NA,TRBJ2-1,ASSVEGLAGAGPYNEQF
TRBV19,NA,TRBJ2-7,ASSITWTGVYEQY
TRBV29-1,NA,TRBJ1-2,SVATDSNYGYT
TRBV7-9,few,TRBJ2-7,ASSANGRAHEQY
TRBV5-6,few,TRBJ2-3,AGGRTSGRTDTQY
TRBV14,NA,TRBJ1-1,ASSQALFTEAF
TRBV7-6,few,TRBJ2-1,ASSFSGRADEQF
TRBV11-2,NA,TRBJ2-2,ASSSQGIGELF
TRBV21-1,once,TRBJ2-2,ASSTTADPGGTVATGELF
TRBV5-4,NA,TRBJ2-7,ASSLAGVEY
TRBV7-3,NA,TRBJ1-6,ASSSDRDSPLH
TRBV19,NA,TRBJ1-1,ATLGIGGQNTEAF
TRBV5-4,NA,TRBJ2-7,ASSRTVTPSSYEQY
TRBV10-3,few,TRBJ1-2,AITGQGADGYT
TRBV15,NA,TRBJ1-2,ATSRESTGVYGYT
TRBV19,few,TRBJ1-2,ASSISGGDYGYT
TRBV18,NA,TRBJ2-7,ASSEGGINYEQY
TRBV5-6,NA,TRBJ1-2,ASSLVGHGYT
TRBV28,few,TRBJ2-7,ASSPVGSYEQY
TRBV7-6,few,TRBJ2-2,ASSLQGGLINTGELF
TRBV6-1,few,TRBJ1-1,ASSGQGNTEAF
TRBV5-1,few,TRBJ2-7,ASSATAGAEGEQY
TRBV15,few,TRBJ2-1,ATSRSTGYNEQF
TRBV7-3,NA,TRBJ1-1,ASSQLQGWTEAF
TRBV2,NA,TRBJ2-7,ASTLGKGDTYEQY
TRBV30,NA,TRBJ1-1,AWEAQLNTEAF
TRBV5-1,NA,TRBJ2-2,ASSPTSGDSNTGELF
TRBV7-9,few,TRBJ2-7,ASSLGLAYEQY
TRBV28,few,TRBJ2-1,ASSLRGIGEQF
TRBV7-7,NA,TRBJ2-5,ASSFSAGGGEETQY
TRBV4-3,NA,TRBJ2-1,ASSQGRSSYNEQF
TRBV10-3,few,TRBJ1-2,AIKRQGEGDYGYT
TRBV9,NA,TRBJ2-3,ASSSREGLSTDTQY
TRBV5-4,NA,TRBJ2-3,ASSLPGLAGDTQY
TRBV11-2,few,TRBJ1-2,ASSPRVDSPLRGYT
TRBV10-3,few,TRBJ1-2,AIRGQGVDYGYT
TRBV5-1,NA,TRBJ1-1,ASSLGAFQGENTEAF